These 15 T cell receptor beta chains were sequenced from one sample in a study of T cell responses to AZD1222 COVID-19 vaccine. Libraries were prepared by immunoSEQ multiplex PCR; TCRdb keeps only in-frame clonotypes and omits some of them. This table holds over 70,000 clones, over 65% found once. Specimen: peripheral blood, collected 28 days after the second dose of the MenACWY control vaccine. The origin of the receptors is an adult who received the MenACWY meningococcal vaccine as a control.

The gene calls are TRBV20-1 and TRBJ1-1, with TRBD1 as a possible D gene (5 bases). There are 11 residues in the CDR3. V lost 6 bases and J 7 bases, leaving 12 bases between the germline ends. Germline lookup yields CDR1 DFQATT and CDR2 SNEGSKA (reference sequence). CDR3 nucleotide sequence: TGCAGTGCCCGGGACCGAAGTGAAGCTTTCTTT. It translates to CSARDRSEAFF.

The rearrangement joins TRBV7-8 to TRBJ1-6, with D perhaps TRBD1 (6 bases). The CDR3 sequence is 14 residues long. The germline V and J ends were trimmed by 5 bases and 10 bases, with 15 bases remaining between them. Germline assignment: CDR1 SGHVS and CDR2 FQNEAQ. Here the CDR3 reads CASSQQGVGSPLHF. The CDR3 DNA follows: TGTGCCAGCAGCCAACAGGGAGTTGGGTCACCCCTCCACTTT. The full variable domain, completed using reference TRBV7-8 and TRBJ1-6, is GAGVSQSPRYKVAKRGQDVALRCDPISGHVSLFWYQQALGQGPEFLTYFQNEAQLDKSGLPSDRFFAERPEGSVSTLKIQRTQQEDSAVYLCASSQQGVGSPLHFGNGTRLTVT.

The chain combines TRBV30 with TRBJ1-3; D gene unclear. V lost 3 bases and J 0 bases, leaving 27 bases between the germline ends. Germline V CDR1 and CDR2: GTSNPN, SVGIG (reference sequence). The CDR3 runs 20 residues. CDR3: CAWREWILDLSRPSGNTIYF. In nucleotides, the CDR3 is TGTGCCTGGAGGGAGTGGATTCTAGACCTCTCTCGTCCCTCTGGAAACACCATATATTTT.

The V gene is TRBV11-2, the J gene TRBJ1-1; unclear D gene. Trimming left V 5 bases short and J 7 bases short, with 8 bases between. The CDR3 runs 11 residues. The germline CDR1 and CDR2 sequences are SGHAT and FQNNGV. The CDR3 DNA reads TGTGCCAGCAGCCACTCAGGTGAAGCTTTCTTT. Protein sequence: CASSHSGEAFF.

The rearrangement joins TRBV4-3 to TRBJ2-3; D unresolved. The V gene's germline CDR1 is LGHNA and CDR2 YSLEER. V was clipped by 0 bases and J by 4 bases, with 17 bases between them. CDR3 size: 17 residues. The CDR3 DNA is TGCGCCAGCAGCCAAGATAGGGCAGGTGGGCTCCCAGATACGCAGTATTTT. Protein product: CASSQDRAGGLPDTQYF.

The CDR3 DNA reads TGTGCCAGCAGCCCCCAGTCCAGCCTCCAGCAGTACTTC. Its translation is CASSPQSSLQQYF. The J gene is TRBJ2-7, the V gene TRBV5-4; D gene unclear. The CDR3 sequence is 13 residues long. Trimming cost V 4 bases and J 8 bases, with 16 bases left between them. CDR1 is SGHNT, CDR2 YYREEE, per germline (reference sequence).

V is TRBV30 and J is TRBJ2-5; D might be TRBD1 (6 bases). Trimming left V 0 bases short and J 4 bases short, with 9 bases between. The CDR3 runs 13 residues. CDR1 is GTSNPN, CDR2 SVGIG, per germline (reference sequence). The chain's CDR3 is CAWSVPRGETQYF. The CDR3 coding sequence is TGTGCCTGGAGTGTACCCAGGGGAGAGACCCAGTACTTC.

The chain uses TRBV21-1 and TRBJ1-2; no DNA check was done on the table's D call, TRBD1. TRBV21-1 is a pseudogene segment. This CDR3 is 13 amino acids long. The DNA for the CDR3 is TGTGCCAGCAGCAATCAGGGTTCCTATGGCTACACCTTC. This codes for CASSNQGSYGYTF.

For this clone: The germline gene is not matched at one end of the junction; a read error may be the cause. The chain joins TRBV19 to TRBJ2-7; D might be TRBD2 (6 bases). CDR1 and CDR2 (germline): LNHDA, SQIVND (reference sequence). The CDR3 runs 13 residues. CDR3 protein: CASSHAGSSEQYF. The DNA for the CDR3 is TGTGCCAGTAGTCACGCGGGGTCCTCCGAGCAGTACTTC.

J is TRBJ2-1 and V is TRBV7-2; possible D gene TRBD1, 5 bases. CDR3 size: 15 residues. The germline V gene encodes CDR1 SGHTA and CDR2 FQGNSA. Trimming shortened V by 4 bases and J by 0 bases, and 10 bases separated the two germline ends. In DNA, the CDR3 is TGTGCCAGCAGCTCCCGACAGAGCTCCTACAATGAGCAGTTCTTC. Its translation: CASSSRQSSYNEQFF.

The chain is built from TRBV7-8 and TRBJ2-7, with D tentatively TRBD2 (5 bases). V dropped 5 bases and J dropped 5 bases, with 16 bases sitting between them. CDR1 and CDR2 (germline): SGHVS, FQNEAQ. This CDR3 is built from 14 residues. CDR3 DNA sequence: TGTGCCAGCAGCCCTCGCAATGTCGGGAACGAGCAGTACTTC. It codes for CASSPRNVGNEQYF. Combining the CDR3 with reference TRBV7-8 and TRBJ2-7 gives the whole variable domain GAGVSQSPRYKVAKRGQDVALRCDPISGHVSLFWYQQALGQGPEFLTYFQNEAQLDKSGLPSDRFFAERPEGSVSTLKIQRTQQEDSAVYLCASSPRNVGNEQYFGPGTRLTVT.

The chain employs TRBV15 and TRBJ1-2, with D tentatively TRBD1 (5 bases). The CDR3 spans 15 residues. CDR1 and CDR2 (germline): LNHNV, YYDKDF (reference sequence). The ends were cut back, 3 bases at V and 4 bases at J, with 15 bases in the middle. CDR3: CATSRETGTLYGYTF. As DNA, the CDR3 is TGTGCCACCAGCAGGGAAACCGGGACGCTCTATGGCTACACCTTC.

The V and J genes are TRBV19 and TRBJ1-5; D call uncertain. V shed 4 bases and J shed 5 bases, with 9 bases lying between them. The CDR3 covers 13 residues. Germline V gene data show CDR1 as LNHDA and CDR2 as SQIVND (reference sequence). CDR3 residues: CASSKTPDQPQHF. The CDR3 coding sequence is TGTGCCAGTAGTAAGACACCTGATCAGCCCCAGCATTTT.

The chain recombines TRBV9 with TRBJ2-3; a weak D match, TRBD2 (6 bases). V gave up 0 bases and J gave up 2 bases, with 10 bases separating them. There are 15 residues in the CDR3. The germline gives CDR1 SGDLS, CDR2 YYNGEE. CDR3: CASSVVPGATDTQYF. The CDR3 region has the DNA TGTGCCAGCAGCGTAGTTCCGGGAGCCACAGATACGCAGTATTTT.

This clone appeared a few times. The chain recombines TRBV5-5 with TRBJ2-3; D is undetermined. Trimming removed 5 bases from V and 2 bases from J, with 6 bases in between. The CDR3 covers 12 residues. Germline CDR1 is SGHKS and CDR2 is YYEKEE (reference sequence). The CDR3 protein is CASSSYTDTQYF. The CDR3 DNA follows: TGTGCCAGCAGTTCCTACACAGATACGCAGTATTTT.